The 11 T cell receptor beta chains below were found in one sample sequenced in a study of regulatory T cells in long-lasting Graves disease. Assembly of TCR beta libraries relied on iRepertoire HTBI primers together with Arm-PCR of CDR3 regions. MiXCR, applied by TCRdb to the multiplex PCR reads, yields one record per CDR3 protein. The sample includes under 500,000 distinct CDR3 sequences, less than 25% of them seen just once. Time point indicated: persistent/refractory GD, antithyroid drugs over 5 years with positive TRAb. Extracted PBMC RNA gave rise to the TCR library. Specimen: peripheral blood mononuclear cells (PBMCs), collected when the disease was refractory, from a patient treated with antithyroid drugs. These receptors all stem from a female donor with Graves disease.

This sequence joins TRBV5-1 and TRBJ1-2; perhaps TRBD1 as D (5 bases). Per the germline V gene, CDR1 is SGHRS and CDR2 is YFSETQ. The CDR3 loop spans 14 amino acids. Trimming left V 6 bases short and J 3 bases short, with 15 bases between. CDR3 nucleotide sequence: TGCGCCAGCACCACTTACGGGGGAGACTATGGCTACACCTTC. Residues: CASTTYGGDYGYTF.

Concerning this clonotype: The germline gene is not matched at one end of the junction; a read error may be the cause. The chain has TRBV10-3 and TRBJ2-7, with a possible D match to TRBD1 (6 bases). Germline V gene data show CDR1 as ENHRY and CDR2 as SYGVKD. The CDR3 is 15 residues long. The CDR3 DNA sequence: TGTGCCAGCAGTGAGGGGGACGCAGGTTTATACGAGCAGTACTTC. This encodes CASSEGDAGLYEQYF.

This clonotype was seen ten or more times. This chain joins TRBV6-1 and TRBJ1-1; unclear D gene. The CDR3 covers 14 residues. Between the trimmed V and J ends, which lost 2 bases and 1 base, there was a span of 8 bases. Germline CDR1 MNHNS, CDR2 SASEGT. The CDR3 reads CASSELVGNTEAFF. For the CDR3, the DNA is TGTGCCAGCAGTGAACTGGTTGGGAACACTGAAGCTTTCTTT.

This clonotype was picked up many times. The V and J genes are TRBV20-1 and TRBJ1-2; D remains unclear. Germline V gives CDR1 DFQATT, CDR2 SNEGSKA (reference sequence). V lost 6 bases to trimming and J lost 7 bases, with 21 bases between them. The CDR3 spans 14 residues. The CDR3 DNA is TGCAGTGCAGGGAGGCGGGAGGCGACGGGTGGCTACACCTTC. Protein: CSAGRREATGGYTF.

The rearrangement uses TRBV3-1 and TRBJ1-3, with D maybe TRBD1 (5 bases). This CDR3 is 14 amino acids long. Deletions cut 0 bases from V and 7 bases from J, with 10 bases between. Germline CDR1 reads LGHDT; CDR2 reads YNNKEL (reference sequence). CDR3 protein: CASSQDRGENTIYF. CDR3 bases: TGTGCCAGCAGCCAAGATCGGGGGGAGAACACCATATATTTT.

This chain joins TRBV19 and TRBJ2-6, with unresolved D. The V end lost 0 bases, the J end lost 4 bases, and 4 bases lay between the germline ends. Germline values: CDR1 LNHDA, CDR2 SQIVND (reference sequence). This CDR3 region has 14 residues. Written as DNA, the CDR3 is TGTGCCAGTAGTATAGATGGGGGGGCCAACGTCCTGACTTTC. It yields the protein CASSIDGGANVLTF.

This clonotype was seen ten or more times. J is TRBJ2-5 and V is TRBV28, with 11 nucleotides matching TRBD1. Germline V CDR1 and CDR2: MDHEN, SYDVKM. CDR3 length: 15 residues. With V trimmed by 5 bases and J by 4 bases, 6 bases remained unmatched. In DNA form, the CDR3 reads TGTGCCAGCAGTCCCGGGACAGGGGGGATAGAGACCCAGTACTTC. This translates into CASSPGTGGIETQYF.

This clonotype has only a few counts. The CDR3 coding sequence is TGTGCCAGCAGCCGCCTGATATCCTACGAGCAGTACTTC. It translates to CASSRLISYEQYF. The chain couples TRBV6-1 to TRBJ2-7; no reliable D call. Germline CDR1 is MNHNS and CDR2 is SASEGT. The CDR3 spans 13 residues. The V and J ends lost 6 bases and 1 base respectively, with 10 bases between them.

This clonotype was detected a few times. CDR3 DNA: TGTGCCAGCAGTGGGCAGTCAGCCAAAAACATTCAGTACTTC. Translated, it gives CASSGQSAKNIQYF. The V and J genes are TRBV6-2 or TRBV6-3 and TRBJ2-4, with D unclear. The CDR3 sequence is 14 residues long. Germline lookup yields CDR1 MNHEY and CDR2 SVGEGT. Trimming took off 5 bases at V and 0 bases at J, with 8 bases between the two ends.

This chain connects TRBV4-1 to TRBJ2-7; D is perhaps TRBD1 (6 bases). Germline CDR1 is MGHRA and CDR2 is YSYEKL. The CDR3 has 14 amino acids. Between the trimmed V and J ends, which lost 0 bases and 3 bases, there was a span of 9 bases. DNA of the CDR3: TGCGCCAGCAGCCAAGATTTCAGGGGCTACGAGCAGTACTTC. Translation: CASSQDFRGYEQYF.

The J gene is TRBJ2-7, the V gene TRBV29-1; the match to TRBD2 covers 8 bases. The CDR3 has 15 residues. CDR1 and CDR2 from the germline V gene are SQVTM and ANQGSEA. V was pared by 6 bases and J by 3 bases, with 13 bases of the junction left unmatched. CDR3 nucleotide sequence: TGCAGCGTAAGGGCGGCTAGCGGGCCAATCTACGAGCAGTACTTC. Translation: CSVRAASGPIYEQYF.